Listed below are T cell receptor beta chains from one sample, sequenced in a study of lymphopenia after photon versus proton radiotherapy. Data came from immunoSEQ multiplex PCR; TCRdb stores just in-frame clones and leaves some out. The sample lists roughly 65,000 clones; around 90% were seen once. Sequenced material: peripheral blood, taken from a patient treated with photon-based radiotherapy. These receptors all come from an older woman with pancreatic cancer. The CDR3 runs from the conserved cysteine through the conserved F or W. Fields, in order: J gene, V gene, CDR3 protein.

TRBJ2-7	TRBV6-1	CASSGGPVRELGEQYF
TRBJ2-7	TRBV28	CASSSPASGKYEQYF
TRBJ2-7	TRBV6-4	CAIPGGKIAPKNYEQYF
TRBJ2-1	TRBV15	CATSRDTSGKIHEQFF
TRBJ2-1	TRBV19	CASSQRETSNEQFF
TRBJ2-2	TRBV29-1	CSGGQGNTGELFF
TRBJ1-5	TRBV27	CASSLTQGGNQPQHF
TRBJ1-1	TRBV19	CASSMNRVANTEAFF
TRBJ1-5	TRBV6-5	CASSLRRFVQPQHF
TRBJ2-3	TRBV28	CASSSGQTDTQYF
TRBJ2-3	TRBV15	CATSRDGGLNTDTQYF
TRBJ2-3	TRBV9	CASSPGGVTDTQYF
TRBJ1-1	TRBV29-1	CSVAEGRAFF
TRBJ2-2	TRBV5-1	CASSLESTGELFF
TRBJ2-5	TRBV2	CASRPKETQYF
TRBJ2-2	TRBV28	CASRGSGTKTGELFF
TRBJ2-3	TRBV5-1	CASSKEQGWSDTQYF
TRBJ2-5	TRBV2	CASRRDLAGKSETQYF
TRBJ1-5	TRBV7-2	CASAFSGTGGGQPQHF
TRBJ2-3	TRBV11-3	CASSAGAGDTQYF
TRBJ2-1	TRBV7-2	CASSLGARNNEQFF
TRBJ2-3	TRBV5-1	CASSPTGNPDTQYF
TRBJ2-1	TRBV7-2	CASSGTSGYNEQFF
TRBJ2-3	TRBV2	CASSEALRGINDTQYF
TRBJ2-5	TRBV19	CASSMGQGIETQYF
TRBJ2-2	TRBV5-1	CASSLGDRGTGELFF
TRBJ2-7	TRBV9	CASSVGSRTGGYEQYF
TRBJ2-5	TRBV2	CASKSGRAGETQYF
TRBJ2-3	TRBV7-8	CASSWGLAGGDTQYF
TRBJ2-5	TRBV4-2	CASSQAPGTGLGRQETQYF
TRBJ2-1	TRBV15	CATSSEQALAHNEQFF
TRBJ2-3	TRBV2	CASRARLAGSPQYF
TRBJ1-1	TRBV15	CATRRGGVTEAFF
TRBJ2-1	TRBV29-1	CSAHGTSGSLLYNEQFF
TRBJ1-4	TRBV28	CASSRDIATNEKLFF
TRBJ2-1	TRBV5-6	CASSSTTGEDEQFF
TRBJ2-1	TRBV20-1	CSARAPDEQFF
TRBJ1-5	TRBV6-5	CASRQGALNQPQHF
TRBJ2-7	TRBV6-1	CASSRTASYEQYF
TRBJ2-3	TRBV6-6	CASSRGTDTQYF
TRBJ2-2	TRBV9	CASSVAGVTGELFF
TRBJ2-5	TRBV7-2	CASSSPRTSGSPQKETQYF
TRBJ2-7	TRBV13	CASSSVSYEQYF
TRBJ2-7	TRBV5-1	CASSLGLAGAYEQYF
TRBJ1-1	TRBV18	CASSPPGQASTEAFF
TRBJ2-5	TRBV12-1	CASSFYRDFLAYF
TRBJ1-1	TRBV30	CAWSGGGNTEAFF
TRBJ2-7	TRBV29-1	CSVERSYEQYF
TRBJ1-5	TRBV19	CASSRGSQPQHF
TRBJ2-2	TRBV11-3	CASSFMRGSTGELFF
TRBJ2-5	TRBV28	CASSSETQYF